This T cell receptor (beta chain) was recovered during a study of cytomegalovirus exposure and HLA in healthy donors. Losses at the gene ends were 7 bases for V and 5 bases for J; bases not matched to a gene: 5. The CDR3 totals 13 residues. CDR1 and CDR2 (germline): LNHDA, SQIVND (reference sequence). Study outcomes and limitations: Rarity marked most TCR sequences, yet some public TCRs occurred in many donors. Reported findings show TCR beta sequences accurately forecast HLA-A and HLA-B alleles in most subjects.

A word on this clone: The antigen is undetermined.

Primers for the PCR totalled 60 Vbeta and 13 Jbeta. The authors' processing: Unique TCR beta chains totaled 65 million to 95 million in a later count, with approximately 11 million of them shared. Generated by immunoSEQ multiplex PCR, the TCRdb table keeps only in-frame clones and is missing some. For V, J and clone size, that table is used; D and trimming come from the DNA. This table holds fewer than 200,000 clones, 87% found once. Sequencing was performed on PBMCs. This receptor was taken from a woman in her thirties in good health and CMV-seronegative. The chain links TRBV19 to TRBJ1-2, with TRBD1 matching 9 bases. The CDR3, as DNA: TGTGCCAGTACCACAGGACAGGGGTATGGCTACACCTTC. Translated: CASTTGQGYGYTF.